This T cell receptor (beta chain) was observed in a study of T cells in Graves' hyperthyroidism and ophthalmopathy. This CDR3 contains 16 residues. Germline CDR1 and CDR2: DFQATT and SNEGSKA (reference sequence). Amplification of TCR beta CDR3 regions was performed using RNA transcripts as template. The HTBI set primed first-round TCR CDR3 RT-PCR. TCRdb redid the calling of the multiplex PCR reads with MiXCR, one entry per CDR3 protein. The data show about 400,000 distinct CDR3 sequences, about 15% seen once. This clonotype was detected a few times. The junction does not match germline at one end; this may be a read error. Any patient presenting with uncontrolled infection, other autoimmune disease, pregnancy or lactation was left out. Clinical symptoms, serum thyroxine and TRAb, thyroid ultrasound and orbital computed tomography together formed the diagnostic basis. A roughly 10 ml volume of fresh peripheral blood provided the PBMCs.

The specimen was blood. This receptor was obtained from a woman aged 25-40 years with Graves' hyperthyroidism. The rearrangement links TRBV20-1 to TRBJ1-5; the match to TRBD1 covers 10 bases. The CDR3 nucleotides read TGCAGTGCTTCGGACAGGGGGTATTTAAGCAAACAGCCCCAGCATTTT. Translating gives CSASDRGYLSKQPQHF.